These 5 T cell receptor beta chains were all obtained from the same sample, sequenced in a study of blood T cell repertoires in COVID-19 (dated by TCRdb to about 2020). Receptors were amplified or captured by the immunoSEQ multiplex PCR assay. As stored in TCRdb, this immuneACCESS dataset retains in-frame rearrangements with V and J assigned. A fraction of the clones does not appear; measured against another copy, unresolved V genes explain less than half of the discrepancy, and the remainder lacks a known reason. This sample gives some 33,000 clones in total; roughly 85% of them show up just once. The top ten hold around 6.6% of the sample. The sample comprised peripheral blood. The receptors originated from a man aged 55-75 years with active COVID-19.

The V gene is TRBV14, the J gene TRBJ2-3; 10 nucleotides line up with TRBD1. The CDR3 has 16 residues. With V trimmed by 4 bases and J by 5 bases, 9 bases remained unmatched. The germline V gene encodes CDR1 SGHDN and CDR2 FVKESK. For the CDR3, the DNA is TGTGCCAGCAGCCTAGAGGCGGGGGACAGGGGAGATACGCAGTATTTT. Protein sequence: CASSLEAGDRGDTQYF.

V usage is TRBV7-2 and J usage is TRBJ2-7; tentative D call: TRBD2 (5 bases). V was trimmed by 2 bases and J by 3 bases, leaving 14 bases between them. This CDR3 is 15 amino acids long. The V gene's germline CDR1 is SGHTA and CDR2 FQGNSA. Here the CDR3 reads CASSLLGRSGYEQYF. CDR3 bases: TGTGCCAGCAGCTTACTGGGCAGGAGCGGCTACGAGCAGTACTTC.

The chain is built from TRBV25-1 and TRBJ2-2; D gene ambiguous. With 6 bases removed from V and 7 bases from J, the gap between germline ends came to 6 bases. Looked up from germline, CDR1 is MGHDK and CDR2 is SYGVNS. The CDR3 runs to 11 residues. CDR3 loop: CASRANGELFF. The CDR3 coding sequence is TGTGCCAGCAGAGCGAACGGGGAGCTGTTTTTT.

The V gene is TRBV7-9, the J gene TRBJ2-1; tentative D call: TRBD1 (6 bases). The CDR3 runs to 13 residues. Germline V CDR1 and CDR2: SEHNR, FQNEAQ (reference sequence). V lost 9 bases to trimming and J lost 6 bases, with 15 bases between them. This chain's CDR3 is CASHPPQGNEQFF. The CDR3 DNA is TGTGCCAGTCACCCCCCACAGGGCAATGAGCAGTTCTTC.

The rearrangement links TRBV2 to TRBJ2-5; 11 bases map to TRBD1. This CDR3 spans 14 amino acids. Germline V lookup: CDR1 SNHLY, CDR2 FYNNEI. V shed 6 bases, J shed 2 bases, and the junction held 2 bases outside the gene matches. The CDR3 DNA reads as TGTGCCAGCAGCCGGGACAGGGGGCAAGAGACCCAGTACTTC. Protein product: CASSRDRGQETQYF.